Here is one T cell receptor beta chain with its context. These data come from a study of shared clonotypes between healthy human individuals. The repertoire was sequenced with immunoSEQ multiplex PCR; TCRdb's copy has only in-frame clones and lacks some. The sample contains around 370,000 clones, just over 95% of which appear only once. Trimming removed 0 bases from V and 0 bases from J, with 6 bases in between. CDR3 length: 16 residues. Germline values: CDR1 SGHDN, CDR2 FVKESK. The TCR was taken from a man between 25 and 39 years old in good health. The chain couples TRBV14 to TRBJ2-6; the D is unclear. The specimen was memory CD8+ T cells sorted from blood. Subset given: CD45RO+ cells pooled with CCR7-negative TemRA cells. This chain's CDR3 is CASSQERISGANVLTF. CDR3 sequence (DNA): TGTGCCAGCAGCCAAGAACGGATCTCTGGGGCCAACGTCCTGACTTTC.